The clone carrying this TCR beta chain was counted once. As handled by the study authors: The authors estimated nucleated cell counts from reference gene primer amplification. Profiled with immunoSEQ multiplex PCR; TCRdb holds only in-frame clones, not every one. V and J calls plus clone size are reproduced from that table; the DNA served to infer D and trimming. The sample includes about 69,000 clones, around 90% of them seen just once. The data belong to a study of blood T cell repertoires in COVID-19. Study details: Acute and convalescent COVID-19 specimens originated in the United States, Italy and Spain. T cells, B-cell-depleted T cells, or PBMCs supplied cDNA or gDNA.

This clonotype was obtained from a man in his fifties or sixties with acute or convalescent COVID-19. Sequenced input: peripheral blood.

CDR3 in amino acids: CASRVSSGQETQYF. CDR3 nucleotides: TGTGCCAGCAGGGTTTCGAGCGGTCAGGAGACCCAGTACTTC. V usage is TRBV28 and J usage is TRBJ2-5; maybe TRBD2 (5 bases). Germline CDR1 MDHEN, CDR2 SYDVKM. V shed 6 bases and J shed 5 bases, with 16 bases lying between them. The CDR3 covers 14 residues.